One and the same sample provided the 27 T cell receptor beta chains below, sequenced in a study of T-cell reconstitution after alpha-beta-depleted transplantation in children. Preparing the TCRbeta library involved the use of unique molecular identifiers. MiXCR, run by TCRdb on the PCR reads, gives a single entry per CDR3 protein. The sample holds 500,000 to 600,000 distinct CDR3 sequences, over 25% seen once. Sample: PBMCs, taken before TCRalphabeta/CD19-depleted stem cell transplant. The receptors originated from a boy younger than two with Wiskott-Aldrich syndrome, due to receive a stem cell transplant.

This clonotype was counted only a few times. Here the CDR3 reads CASSPTGSSGLFF. In DNA, the CDR3 is TGTGCCAGCAGCCCGACCGGGAGCTCCGGGCTGTTCTTC. This sequence joins TRBV7-9 and TRBJ2-1; TRBD2 might be the D (6 bases). Germline values: CDR1 SEHNR, CDR2 FQNEAQ (reference sequence). The CDR3 covers 13 residues. V dropped 5 bases and J dropped 15 bases, with 20 bases sitting between them.

In this sample, this clonotype turned up a few times. The chain recombines TRBV20-1 with TRBJ1-6, with TRBD1 matching 8 bases. Germline V lookup: CDR1 DFQATT, CDR2 SNEGSKA (reference sequence). The CDR3 extends over 15 amino acids. With 0 bases clipped from V and 8 bases from J, the junction kept 6 bases outside the gene matches. This CDR3 reads CSARDMDRDHSPLHF. CDR3 coding DNA: TGCAGTGCTAGAGATATGGACAGGGACCATTCACCCCTCCACTTT.

A few counts support this clonotype. The CDR3 sequence: CSVEGQGTHLAKNIQYF. The CDR3 DNA follows: TGCAGCGTTGAAGGACAGGGGACACACCTAGCCAAAAACATTCAGTACTTC. The chain combines TRBV29-1 with TRBJ2-4; 8 positions match TRBD1. The CDR3 is made up of 17 amino acids. The V gene's germline CDR1 is SQVTM and CDR2 ANQGSEA. V lost 1 base, J lost 0 bases, and 8 bases stayed unmatched.

This clonotype was observed a few times. The chain has TRBV25-1 and TRBJ2-1; 10 bases align to TRBD2. Germline CDR1 and CDR2: MGHDK and SYGVNS. The CDR3 covers 14 residues. With 6 bases clipped from V and 7 bases from J, the junction kept 6 bases outside the gene matches. CDR3 sequence reads: CASRASGRRNEQFF. CDR3 nucleotide sequence: TGTGCCAGCAGGGCTAGCGGGAGACGAAATGAGCAGTTCTTC.

In this sample, this clonotype turned up a few times. This chain joins TRBV20-1 and TRBJ1-1; D is undetermined. CDR3 length: 12 amino acids. The V end was cut by 5 bases, the J end by 1 base, with 8 bases between. Germline values: CDR1 DFQATT, CDR2 SNEGSKA (reference sequence). The CDR3: CSADGENTEAFF. Written as DNA, the CDR3 is TGCAGTGCTGACGGGGAGAACACTGAAGCTTTCTTT.

The chain uses TRBV4-1 and TRBJ2-1, with a weak D call TRBD2 (6 bases). V lost 0 bases, J lost 6 bases, and 15 bases lay in between. The CDR3 is 16 residues long. Germline V gene data show CDR1 as MGHRA and CDR2 as YSYEKL. Here the CDR3 reads CASSQDDGRFGNEQFF. CDR3 bases: TGCGCCAGCAGCCAAGATGACGGGAGATTCGGCAATGAGCAGTTCTTC.

The CDR3 DNA sequence: TGCGCCAGCAGCTTGGAGGGCCCAGTCCCTACCGGGGAGCTGTTTTTT. It specifies CASSLEGPVPTGELFF. V is TRBV5-1 and J is TRBJ2-2; D is unresolved. Germline V gives CDR1 SGHRS, CDR2 YFSETQ. Trimming took 0 bases from V and 5 from J, leaving 14 bases between them. This CDR3 has 16 residues.

This chain joins TRBV12-3 or TRBV12-4 and TRBJ2-4; D is ambiguous. This CDR3 region has 14 residues. The V end was cut by 2 bases, the J end by 6 bases, with 11 bases between. CDR3 loop: CASSLRQAINIQYF. CDR3 nucleotide sequence: TGTGCCAGCAGTTTAAGGCAGGCGATAAACATTCAGTACTTC.

This chain joins TRBV5-1 and TRBJ1-1, with D unresolved. Trimming took 1 base from V and 1 from J, leaving 14 bases between them. Germline CDR1 and CDR2: SGHRS and YFSETQ. The CDR3 length is 16 residues. The DNA of the CDR3 is TGCGCCAGCAGCTTGAAAGACGAGGGAAGGAACACTGAAGCTTTCTTT. It codes for CASSLKDEGRNTEAFF.

The chain carries TRBV5-4 and TRBJ2-3; tentatively, D is TRBD1 or TRBD2 (6 bases each). Trimming removed 6 bases at V and 0 bases at J, with 14 bases between. There are 15 residues in the CDR3. CDR1 is SGHNT, CDR2 YYREEE, per germline (reference sequence). This CDR3 reads CASMEGGRSTDTQYF. The CDR3 coding sequence is TGTGCCAGCATGGAAGGGGGGAGAAGCACAGATACGCAGTATTTT.

In this sample, this clonotype turned up a few times. The chain couples TRBV12-3 or TRBV12-4 to TRBJ1-5, with no clear D. Trimming pared 2 bases from V and 6 bases from J, leaving 8 bases between. This CDR3 has 13 amino acids. DNA for the CDR3: TGTGCCAGCAGTTTAAGGCGGGGTCAGCCCCAGCATTTT. Amino acids: CASSLRRGQPQHF.

J is TRBJ2-1 and V is TRBV10-3; 8 nucleotides agree with TRBD2. V trimming: 2 bases; J trimming: 7 bases; junction bases outside the gene matches: 4. The CDR3 length is 14 residues. CDR1 and CDR2 (germline): ENHRY, SYGVKD. The CDR3: CAISELASGNEQFF. CDR3 DNA: TGTGCCATCAGTGAGCTGGCTAGCGGGAATGAGCAGTTCTTC.

The V gene is TRBV20-1, the J gene TRBJ2-1, with 7 bases matching TRBD2. Germline V gives CDR1 DFQATT, CDR2 SNEGSKA (reference sequence). With 4 bases clipped from V and 3 bases from J, the junction kept 12 bases outside the gene matches. This CDR3 spans 16 amino acids. For the CDR3, the DNA is TGCAGTGCTATAGCGGCTAGCGGCAAAAACTACAATGAGCAGTTCTTC. It is translated as CSAIAASGKNYNEQFF.

This clonotype has more than one count but fewer than ten. The chain joins TRBV5-1 to TRBJ1-1; D ambiguous. The CDR3 length is 15 residues. Trimming stripped 0 bases from V and 1 base from J, with 10 bases between. The V gene's germline CDR1 is SGHRS and CDR2 YFSETQ. CDR3: CASSLAFGQNTEAFF. Here the CDR3 DNA reads TGCGCCAGCAGCTTGGCCTTCGGGCAGAACACTGAAGCTTTCTTT.

The CDR3 here is CASSQRERTTGELFF. CDR3 bases: TGTGCCAGCAGCCAGAGGGAGCGGACCACCGGGGAGCTGTTTTTT. The V gene is TRBV4-2, the J gene TRBJ2-2, with D tentatively TRBD2 (5 bases). This CDR3 comprises 15 residues. V was cut by 3 bases and J by 4 bases, with 12 bases left in between. Germline CDR1 LGHNA, CDR2 YNFKEQ.

This clonotype was seen only a few times. J is TRBJ2-2 and V is TRBV5-5, with 12 bases matching TRBD2. Germline V CDR1 and CDR2: SGHKS, YYEKEE (reference sequence). The CDR3 contains 15 residues. The ends lost 4 bases at V and 7 bases at J; junction bases unmatched: 5. CDR3 nucleotides: TGTGCCAGCAGCAGGACTAGCGGGAACGTCGGGGAGCTGTTTTTT. Protein sequence: CASSRTSGNVGELFF.

The chain uses TRBV12-3 or TRBV12-4 and TRBJ2-1; 14 bases map to TRBD2. The J segment lost 10 bases and the V segment lost 6 bases, leaving 8 bases of the junction unmatched. The CDR3 spans 15 residues. CDR3 coding DNA: TGTGCCAGCAGCCCGGGACTAGCGGGAGTGGAGGAGCAGTTCTTC. Residues: CASSPGLAGVEEQFF.

This rearrangement joins TRBV20-1 to TRBJ2-1, with 8 positions matching TRBD2. V was clipped by 3 bases and J by 3 bases; unmatched bases: 4. This CDR3 region has 14 residues. The germline V gene encodes CDR1 DFQATT and CDR2 SNEGSKA (reference sequence). In DNA, the CDR3 is TGCAGTGCTAGTTGGACTAGCAGCTACAATGAGCAGTTCTTC. This codes for CSASWTSSYNEQFF.

The chain employs TRBV20-1 and TRBJ1-6; 9 nucleotides match TRBD1. This CDR3 is built from 14 residues. Germline trimming cut 1 base from V and 7 bases from J; bases unmatched to any gene: 2. The V gene's germline CDR1 is DFQATT and CDR2 SNEGSKA (reference sequence). CDR3 coding DNA: TGCAGTGCTAGAGGGGGACAGGGAAATTCACCCCTCCACTTT. Translated, it gives CSARGGQGNSPLHF.

This clonotype was observed a handful of times. The V and J genes are TRBV7-2 and TRBJ2-1; D remains unclear. Germline loops: CDR1 SGHTA, CDR2 FQGNSA. Trimming removed 2 bases from V and 5 bases from J, with 19 bases in between. The CDR3 is 17 amino acids. In DNA form, the CDR3 reads TGTGCCAGCAGCTTATACGCAGGCCAATTTCTCCACAATGAGCAGTTCTTC. Translated, it gives CASSLYAGQFLHNEQFF. The full variable domain, rest sourced from reference TRBV7-2 and TRBJ2-1, is GAGVSQSPSNKVTEKGKDVELRCDPISGHTALYWYRQSLGQGLEFLIYFQGNSAPDKSGLPSDRFSAERTGGSVSTLTIQRTQQEDSAVYLCASSLYAGQFLHNEQFFGPGTRLTVL.

This clonotype came up a few times. The rearrangement links TRBV29-1 to TRBJ2-2, with TRBD2 matching 11 bases. This CDR3 has 15 amino acids. CDR1 and CDR2 from the germline V gene are SQVTM and ANQGSEA. The trim removed 3 bases at V and 5 bases at J, leaving 5 bases unmatched. The CDR3 DNA is TGCAGCGTTGATGTTCTAGCGGGAGGTACCGGGGAGCTGTTTTTT. This sequence encodes CSVDVLAGGTGELFF.

This clonotype came up a few times. This chain joins TRBV20-1 and TRBJ2-5; TRBD2 aligns across 11 bases. The CDR3 has 15 amino acids. Losses at the gene ends were 3 bases for V and 5 bases for J; bases not matched to a gene: 8. CDR1 DFQATT and CDR2 SNEGSKA come from the germline V gene (reference sequence). Written as DNA, the CDR3 is TGCAGTGCTAGTGGGCTAGCGGGAGGCGGGGAGACCCAGTACTTC. This translates into CSASGLAGGGETQYF.

This chain uses TRBV5-1 with TRBJ1-1, with D hard to call. V was clipped by 2 bases and J by 0 bases, with 11 bases between them. The length of the CDR3 is 15 residues. Per the germline V gene, CDR1 is SGHRS and CDR2 is YFSETQ. In nucleotides, the CDR3 is TGCGCCAGCAGCTTTGCAGGAGTTATGAACACTGAAGCTTTCTTT. Its protein is CASSFAGVMNTEAFF.

The rearrangement links TRBV7-6 to TRBJ2-3, with D perhaps matching TRBD2 (5 bases). The CDR3 loop spans 14 amino acids. Per germline, CDR1 SGHVS and CDR2 FNYEAQ. Trimming removed 0 bases at V and 7 bases at J, with 11 bases between. The CDR3 loop reads CASSLAGVYYTQYF. DNA for the CDR3: TGTGCCAGCAGCTTAGCGGGAGTTTATTATACGCAGTATTTT.

This clonotype was detected once. The chain is built from TRBV12-3 or TRBV12-4 and TRBJ1-5; D ambiguous. The CDR3 contains 13 residues. Trimming pared 3 bases from V and 7 bases from J, leaving 10 bases between. CDR3 residues: CASSFGVRQPQHF. The CDR3 DNA sequence: TGTGCCAGCAGTTTTGGGGTAAGACAGCCCCAGCATTTT.

The chain links TRBV5-5 to TRBJ2-2; 7 bases map to TRBD2. Trimming took 5 bases from V and 0 from J; bases not matched to a gene: 4. Germline V lookup: CDR1 SGHKS, CDR2 YYEKEE (reference sequence). CDR3 length: 15 amino acids. The CDR3 sequence: CASRRGSPNTGELFF. The CDR3 DNA reads as TGTGCCAGCAGACGCGGGAGCCCGAACACCGGGGAGCTGTTTTTT. Full variable domain (missing parts from reference TRBV5-5 and TRBJ2-2): DAGVTQSPTHLIKTRGQQVTLRCSPISGHKSVSWYQQVLGQGPQFIFQYYEKEERGRGNFPDRFSARQFPNYSSELNVNALLLGDSALYLCASRRGSPNTGELFFGEGSRLTVL.

This clonotype was observed a handful of times. The chain links TRBV5-1 to TRBJ1-3; 7 bases are shared with TRBD1. J lost 0 bases, V lost 0 bases, and 3 bases had no gene match. The germline CDR1 and CDR2 sequences are SGHRS and YFSETQ. The CDR3 loop spans 16 amino acids. The CDR3 region is CASSLGTGFSGNTIYF. DNA of the CDR3: TGCGCCAGCAGCTTGGGGACAGGCTTCTCTGGAAACACCATATATTTT.